These 13 T cell receptor beta chains were all obtained from the same sample, sequenced in a study of blood T cell repertoires in COVID-19. Using immunoSEQ multiplex PCR, the repertoire was profiled, and TCRdb retains in-frame clones only, with some absent. The data hold under 55,000 clones, with about 85% observed a single time. Sequencing was done on a sample of peripheral blood. Every receptor here comes from a woman of 80 years or more with acute or convalescent COVID-19.

This rearrangement joins TRBV29-1 to TRBJ2-5; 8 bases agree with TRBD1. The germline V gene encodes CDR1 SQVTM and CDR2 ANQGSEA. CDR3 length equals 14 residues. With V trimmed by 8 bases and J by 4 bases, 12 bases remained unmatched. CDR3 protein: CSTTLQGAGETQYF. CDR3 in DNA: TGCAGCACCACCCTCCAGGGGGCGGGAGAGACCCAGTACTTC.

The gene calls are TRBV19 and TRBJ1-2; TRBD1 matches 9 bases. The V gene end was trimmed by 4 bases and the J gene end by 4 bases; junction bases not matched to a gene: 19. The CDR3 extends over 19 amino acids. Germline CDR1 LNHDA, CDR2 SQIVND (reference sequence). CDR3 amino acids: CASSTNYGQGPVRGYGYTF. The CDR3, as DNA: TGTGCCAGTAGTACAAATTACGGACAGGGGCCAGTTCGTGGCTATGGCTACACCTTC.

This chain links TRBV24-1 with TRBJ1-3, with unresolved D. The V and J ends lost 3 bases and 4 bases respectively, with 12 bases between them. CDR1 and CDR2 from the germline V gene are KGHDR and SFDVKD. The CDR3 is made up of 15 amino acids. CDR3 in amino acids: CATSDPRLVGNTIYF. CDR3 bases: TGTGCCACCAGTGATCCCCGTTTAGTAGGAAACACCATATATTTT.

This clone was picked up one time. The chain employs TRBV14 and TRBJ2-1; 7 bases map to TRBD2. The CDR3 runs to 16 residues. V shed 3 bases and J 0 bases; nucleotides not matched to a gene: 5. The germline V gene has CDR1 SGHDN and CDR2 FVKESK. CDR3: CASSQILAVSYNEQFF. The CDR3 bases are TGTGCCAGCAGCCAGATTCTAGCGGTCTCCTACAATGAGCAGTTCTTC.

V is TRBV5-6 and J is TRBJ2-1, with TRBD2 matching 12 bases. The CDR3 is 19 residues long. Germline trimming cut 5 bases from V and 4 bases from J; bases unmatched to any gene: 16. CDR1 SGHDT and CDR2 YYEEEE come from the germline V gene. The CDR3 spells CASSPGGSSGRAFYNEQFF. Here the CDR3 DNA reads TGTGCCAGCAGTCCAGGGGGCTCTAGCGGGAGGGCCTTTTACAATGAGCAGTTCTTC.

The chain combines TRBV11-3 with TRBJ1-1; 7 bases align to TRBD1. V shed 1 base, J shed 8 bases, and the junction held 4 bases outside the gene matches. This CDR3 region has 13 residues. The germline CDR1 and CDR2 sequences are SGHNT and YENEEA. Written as DNA, the CDR3 is TGTGCCAGCAGCTTAGGGCCCAGGGGGGAAGCTTTCTTT. Protein sequence: CASSLGPRGEAFF.

This chain connects TRBV27 to TRBJ2-6; no definite D call. Germline CDR1 is MNHEY and CDR2 is SMNVEV (reference sequence). The CDR3 loop spans 14 amino acids. V was pared by 3 bases and J by 3 bases, with 6 bases between. CDR3 DNA sequence: TGTGCCAGCAGTTTCGCGGTTGGGGCCAACGTCCTGACTTTC. This gives the protein CASSFAVGANVLTF.

V and J are TRBV7-9 and TRBJ2-7; TRBD1 might be the D (6 bases). The CDR3 contains 16 residues. CDR1 is SEHNR, CDR2 FQNEAQ, per germline (reference sequence). V lost 2 bases and J lost 2, with 16 bases in between. This chain's CDR3 is CASSLYDGQRPYEQYF. The DNA of the CDR3 is TGTGCCAGCAGCTTATATGACGGACAGCGTCCCTACGAGCAGTACTTC.

V gene TRBV2 combines with J gene TRBJ2-1; 9 positions agree with TRBD1. The CDR3 extends over 13 amino acids. Germline CDR1 reads SNHLY; CDR2 reads FYNNEI. Losses at the gene ends were 5 bases for V and 9 bases for J; bases not matched to a gene: 5. CDR3 sequence: CASSLGTGTEQFF. As DNA, the CDR3 is TGTGCCAGCAGTTTGGGGACAGGGACTGAGCAGTTCTTC.

The chain links TRBV6-5 to TRBJ1-4; D unresolved. Per the germline V gene, CDR1 is MNHEY and CDR2 is SVGAGI. The CDR3 spans 15 residues. V gave up 5 bases and J gave up 6 bases, with 16 bases separating them. In DNA form, the CDR3 reads TGTGCCAGCAGTCCCACCCAGTTCGGGTATGAAAAACTGTTTTTT. This codes for CASSPTQFGYEKLFF.

The rearrangement links TRBV11-2 to TRBJ1-6, with TRBD1 as a possible D gene (6 bases). V gave up 5 bases and J gave up 4 bases, with 12 bases separating them. There are 15 residues in the CDR3. Per germline, CDR1 SGHAT and CDR2 FQNNGV. The CDR3 loop is CASSAVRGYNSPLHF. The CDR3 DNA follows: TGTGCCAGCAGCGCAGTCAGGGGTTATAATTCACCCCTCCACTTT.

The V call is TRBV7-9, the J call TRBJ2-3, with 7 bases fitting TRBD1. There are 16 residues in the CDR3. J gave up 3 bases and V 1 base, and 7 bases lay outside the gene matches. Germline CDR1 and CDR2: SEHNR and FQNEAQ (reference sequence). The CDR3 reads CASSLGSGQATDTQYF. DNA of the CDR3: TGTGCCAGCAGCTTAGGGTCCGGACAGGCGACAGATACGCAGTATTTT.

This chain joins TRBV7-8 and TRBJ1-3; a weak D match, TRBD1 (5 bases). V lost 4 bases to trimming and J lost 3 bases, with 10 bases between them. The CDR3 spans 14 residues. Germline lookup yields CDR1 SGHVS and CDR2 FQNEAQ. The CDR3 spells CASSSGLFGNTIYF. CDR3 in DNA: TGTGCCAGCAGCTCGGGACTTTTTGGAAACACCATATATTTT.